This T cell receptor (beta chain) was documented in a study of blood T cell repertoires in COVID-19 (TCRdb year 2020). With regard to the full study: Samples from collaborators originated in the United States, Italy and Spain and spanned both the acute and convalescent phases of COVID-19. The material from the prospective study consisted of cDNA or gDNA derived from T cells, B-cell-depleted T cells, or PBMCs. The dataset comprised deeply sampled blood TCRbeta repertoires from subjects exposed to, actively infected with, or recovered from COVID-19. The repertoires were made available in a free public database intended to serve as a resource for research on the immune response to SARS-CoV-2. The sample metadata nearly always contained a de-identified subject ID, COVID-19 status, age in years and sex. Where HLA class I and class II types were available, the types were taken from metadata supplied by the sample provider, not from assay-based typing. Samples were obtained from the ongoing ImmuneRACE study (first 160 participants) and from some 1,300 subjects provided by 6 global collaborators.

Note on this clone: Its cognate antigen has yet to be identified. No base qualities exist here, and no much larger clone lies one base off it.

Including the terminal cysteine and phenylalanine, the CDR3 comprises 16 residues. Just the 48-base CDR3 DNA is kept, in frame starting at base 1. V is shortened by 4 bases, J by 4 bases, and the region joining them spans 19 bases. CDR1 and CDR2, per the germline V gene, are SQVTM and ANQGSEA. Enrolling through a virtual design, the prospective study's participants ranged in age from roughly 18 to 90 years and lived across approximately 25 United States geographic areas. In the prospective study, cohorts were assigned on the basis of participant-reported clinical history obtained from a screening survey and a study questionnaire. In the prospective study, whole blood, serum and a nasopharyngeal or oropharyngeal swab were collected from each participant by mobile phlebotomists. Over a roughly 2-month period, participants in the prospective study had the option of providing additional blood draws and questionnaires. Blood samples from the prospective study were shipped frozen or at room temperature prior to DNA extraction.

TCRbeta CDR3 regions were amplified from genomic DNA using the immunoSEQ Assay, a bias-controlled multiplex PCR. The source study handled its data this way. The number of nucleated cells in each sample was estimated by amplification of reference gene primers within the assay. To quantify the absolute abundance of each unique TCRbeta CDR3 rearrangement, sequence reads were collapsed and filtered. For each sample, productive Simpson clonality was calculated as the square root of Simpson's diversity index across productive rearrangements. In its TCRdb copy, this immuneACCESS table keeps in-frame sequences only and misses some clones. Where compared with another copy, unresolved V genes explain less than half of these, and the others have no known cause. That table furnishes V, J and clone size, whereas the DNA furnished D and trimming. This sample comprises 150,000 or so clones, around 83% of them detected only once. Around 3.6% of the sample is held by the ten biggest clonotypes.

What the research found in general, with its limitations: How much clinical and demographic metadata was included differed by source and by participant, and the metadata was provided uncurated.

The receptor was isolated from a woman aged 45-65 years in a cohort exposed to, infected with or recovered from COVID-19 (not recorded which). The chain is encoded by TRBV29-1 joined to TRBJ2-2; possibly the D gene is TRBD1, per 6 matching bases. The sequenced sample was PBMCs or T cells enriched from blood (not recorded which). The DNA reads TGCAGCGTTGCCGCCAACAGTCGACAGGTCACCGGGGAGCTGTTTTTT. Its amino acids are CSVAANSRQVTGELFF.